The sequence of this T cell receptor (beta chain) was determined in a study of T cells after posttransplantation cyclophosphamide. Study conclusions and caveats: Tissue-infiltrating T cells from skin or gut overlapped little with blood T cells.

This CDR3 spans 17 amino acids. V was pared by 2 bases and J by 2 bases, with 9 bases of the junction left unmatched. Germline lookup yields CDR1 MNHNS and CDR2 SASEGT. Here immunoSEQ multiplex PCR was the method, and the copy in TCRdb shows in-frame clones only, minus some. The table lists about 32,000 clones, 70% to 90% of them singletons. As regards this clone: The antigen is unknown.

The sequencing input was PBMCs. The chain joins TRBV6-1 to TRBJ1-3; 7 nucleotides line up with TRBD1. The receptor's source is a woman aged 40-49 years with a blood cancer, CMV-positive, and with a related stem cell donor. This chain's CDR3 is CASSERGRQGPGNTIYF. In DNA form, the CDR3 reads TGTGCCAGCAGTGAAAGGGGGCGGCAGGGACCTGGAAACACCATATATTTT.